This T cell receptor beta chain was sequenced in a study of response to subunit inactivated influenza vaccine. Notes on the study in general: The authors proposed limited new T cell recruitment per seasonal influenza vaccination.

Comment on this clonotype: Antigen unknown.

CDR3 size: 12 residues. V was pared by 6 bases and J by 3 bases, with 12 bases between. Germline V CDR1 and CDR2: DFQATT, SNEGSKA (reference sequence). MiXCR was run by TCRdb on the RT-PCR reads, yielding one entry per CDR3 protein. This sample has hundreds of thousands of distinct CDR3 sequences, with 16% found just once. J is TRBJ2-7 and V is TRBV20-1; D may correspond to TRBD1 or TRBD2 (5 bases each). The clonotype was recovered from a man between 50 and 69 years old who received an inactivated influenza vaccine. The sequencing used CD4+ T cells sorted from PBMCs, collected less than 25 months after vaccination. CDR3 DNA: TGCAGTGCGGGGGAAACCGGCTACGAGCAGTACTTC. Translated, it gives CSAGETGYEQYF.